Listed below are T cell receptor beta chains from one sample, sequenced in a study of blood T cell repertoires in COVID-19. Sequenced by immunoSEQ multiplex PCR; TCRdb stores in-frame clones only, minus some. This table holds over 25,000 clones, around 80% found once. Sequences were obtained from peripheral blood. Receptors were obtained from a human donor in a cohort sampled during active COVID-19. CDR3s include the opening cysteine and the closing phenylalanine or tryptophan. Clone size is stated in some rows and not others, as once, few, many or a class when expanded.

clone_size j_call v_call cdr3_aa
NA TRBJ2-5 TRBV5-4 CASSLLTEETQYF
few TRBJ1-4 TRBV7-6 CASSLNRGSNEKLFF
NA TRBJ1-5 TRBV27 CASSSRGPRPQHF
NA TRBJ1-5 TRBV19 CASNRRGSGNQPQHF
NA TRBJ2-7 TRBV4-3 CASSQAGQGSYEQYF
NA TRBJ1-1 TRBV19 CASDTGRGTEAFF
NA TRBJ2-1 TRBV9 CASSVETPVGLAGLRSSYNEQFF
NA TRBJ2-3 TRBV3-1/TRBV3-2 CATLAGRGTTQYF
NA TRBJ2-2 TRBV5-1 CASSLAGDTGELFF
NA TRBJ2-7 TRBV5-4 CASSLWGQVYEQYF
NA TRBJ2-1 TRBV29-1 CSVEGVDRGIYNEQFF
NA TRBJ1-1 TRBV6-5 CASSYQGSGTEAFF
NA TRBJ2-2 TRBV5-5 CASSLFGGENTGELFF
NA TRBJ2-1 TRBV15 CATSRERSGGTNEQFF
NA TRBJ2-7 TRBV6-2/TRBV6-3 CASSFSGQINSYEQYF
NA TRBJ2-7 TRBV9 CASSVSEDRTYEQYF
NA TRBJ2-7 TRBV3-1/TRBV3-2 CASSDHRDRYYEQYF
NA TRBJ2-1 TRBV5-1 CASSLGLAGVNEQFF
NA TRBJ2-1 TRBV7-9 CASSRYSGGYNEQFF
NA TRBJ2-5 TRBV18 CASSLGGKPETQYF
NA TRBJ2-1 TRBV6-5 CASSYSSSGAKGEQFF
NA TRBJ1-3 TRBV10-3 CAISAGQGRASGNTIYF
NA TRBJ1-5 TRBV5-6 CASSLGGRDRANQPQHF
few TRBJ1-6 TRBV30 CAWRALRVENSPLHF
NA TRBJ1-2 TRBV12-3/TRBV12-4 CASSALGGAGYTF
NA TRBJ1-2 TRBV14 CASSRNRDSDGYTF
once TRBJ2-1 TRBV27 CASSLEHGYNEQFF
NA TRBJ1-2 TRBV5-1 CASTGGNYGYTF
NA TRBJ1-6 TRBV2 CASSEQGVDSPLHF
NA TRBJ2-7 TRBV29-1 CSVWTSGGAYEQYF
NA TRBJ1-3 TRBV2 CASSVQGAPGNTIYF